The 23 T cell receptor beta chains below come from one sample, sequenced in a study of cytomegalovirus exposure and HLA in healthy donors. The PCR contained 60 Vbeta and 13 Jbeta primers. The assay was immunoSEQ multiplex PCR, and TCRdb's table has in-frame clones only and misses some. The sample holds 200,000 to 300,000 clones; around 80% are singletons and the top ten take 4.5% to 6%. Sequenced sample: PBMCs. The source is a woman in her forties in good health and CMV-seropositive.

The chain is built from TRBV6-4 and TRBJ2-1, with a weak D call TRBD1 (5 bases). This CDR3 has 13 amino acids. Germline V gene lookup returns CDR1 MRHNA and CDR2 SNTAGT. V was cut by 5 bases and J by 4 bases, with 9 bases left in between. The CDR3 DNA reads TGTGCCAGCAGTAGTGACAGATACAATGAGCAGTTCTTC. It codes for CASSSDRYNEQFF.

Concerning this clone itself: Other DNA sequences of this sample code for an identical CDR3. V usage is TRBV9 and J usage is TRBJ2-7, with a weak D call TRBD2 (6 bases). Germline V gene lookup returns CDR1 SGDLS and CDR2 YYNGEE. The CDR3 loop spans 15 amino acids. The V and J ends lost 2 bases and 4 bases respectively, with 16 bases between them. The CDR3 DNA follows: TGTGCCAGCAGCGTCGGAACTGGCGGGGTGTACGAGCAGTACTTC. This sequence encodes CASSVGTGGVYEQYF.

This chain joins TRBV7-2 and TRBJ1-1; unclear D gene. The CDR3 is 15 residues long. CDR1 is SGHTA and CDR2 is FQGNSA in the germline V gene. Between the trimmed V and J ends, which lost 5 bases and 0 bases, there was a span of 13 bases. CDR3 nucleotides: TGTGCCAGCAGCCCCCAGAGGCAAATGAACACTGAAGCTTTCTTT. Translated: CASSPQRQMNTEAFF. The full variable domain, in which reference TRBV7-2 and TRBJ1-1 provide the parts outside the CDR3, is GAGVSQSPSNKVTEKGKDVELRCDPISGHTALYWYRQSLGQGLEFLIYFQGNSAPDKSGLPSDRFSAERTGGSVSTLTIQRTQQEDSAVYLCASSPQRQMNTEAFFGQGTRLTVV.

The sample holds one count of this clone. Here the CDR3 DNA reads TGTGCCAGCAGCTTGGACAGCACGAACACCGGGGAGCTGTTTTTT. It is translated as CASSLDSTNTGELFF. This sequence joins TRBV5-4 and TRBJ2-2; D not resolved. CDR3 length: 15 amino acids. V was pared by 0 bases and J by 0 bases, with 6 bases between. Germline CDR1 is SGHNT and CDR2 is YYREEE (reference sequence).

In this sample, this clone turned up a few times. J is TRBJ1-2 and V is TRBV25-1, with D hard to call. CDR1 MGHDK and CDR2 SYGVNS come from the germline V gene. V lost 4 bases, J lost 2 bases, and 5 bases lay in between. The CDR3 totals 12 residues. This CDR3 is CASSGQNYGYTF. In DNA form, the CDR3 reads TGTGCCAGCAGTGGGCAGAACTATGGCTACACCTTC.

This chain uses TRBV28 with TRBJ2-1; tentatively, D is TRBD1 (6 bases). Germline loops: CDR1 MDHEN, CDR2 SYDVKM. The CDR3 covers 17 residues. Trimming left V 2 bases short and J 10 bases short, with 24 bases between. This CDR3 reads CASSLTWGLRHPTEQFF. The CDR3 DNA reads as TGTGCCAGCAGTTTAACGTGGGGGCTAAGGCACCCCACGGAGCAGTTCTTC.

This clone came up a few times. This rearrangement joins TRBV5-4 to TRBJ2-2; 12 bases are shared with TRBD2. Per the germline V gene, CDR1 is SGHNT and CDR2 is YYREEE (reference sequence). This CDR3 is built from 17 residues. With 0 bases clipped from V and 6 bases from J, the junction kept 6 bases outside the gene matches. The CDR3 spells CASSLARLAGVPGELFF. CDR3 nucleotide sequence: TGTGCCAGCAGCTTGGCGAGACTAGCGGGGGTCCCCGGGGAGCTGTTTTTT.

The chain is built from TRBV7-9 and TRBJ1-5; maybe TRBD1 (6 bases). The V gene's germline CDR1 is SEHNR and CDR2 FQNEAQ (reference sequence). This CDR3 has 14 amino acids. Trimming shortened V by 5 bases and J by 4 bases, and 12 bases separated the two germline ends. DNA for the CDR3: TGTGCCAGCAGCGTAGGCCAGGGGAATCAGCCCCAGCATTTT. This sequence encodes CASSVGQGNQPQHF.

This chain joins TRBV6-5 and TRBJ2-1, with 7 positions matching TRBD1. The CDR3 is 14 residues long. CDR1 MNHEY and CDR2 SVGAGI come from the germline V gene. Trimming at V came to 8 bases and at J to 7 bases, leaving 11 bases not matched to a gene. This CDR3 is CASEGAGHRNEQFF. Written as DNA, the CDR3 is TGTGCCAGCGAGGGGGCCGGGCACCGGAATGAGCAGTTCTTC.

The chain combines TRBV9 with TRBJ2-2, with D maybe TRBD1 (5 bases). Trimming pared 1 base from V and 5 bases from J, leaving 6 bases between. The CDR3 has 13 residues. Per the germline V gene, CDR1 is SGDLS and CDR2 is YYNGEE. The CDR3 here is CASSVQGTGELFF. The DNA of the CDR3 is TGTGCCAGCAGCGTACAGGGTACCGGGGAGCTGTTTTTT.

The chain combines TRBV5-4 with TRBJ2-5, with D perhaps matching TRBD1 (6 bases). The CDR3 runs to 14 residues. Germline V gene sequence: CDR1 SGHNT, CDR2 YYREEE (reference sequence). V lost 1 base and J 5 bases, leaving 12 bases between the germline ends. The chain's CDR3 is CASSLKQGGETQYF. DNA of the CDR3: TGTGCCAGCAGCTTGAAACAGGGCGGGGAGACCCAGTACTTC.

V gene TRBV5-1 combines with J gene TRBJ1-5; no reliable D call. CDR1 SGHRS and CDR2 YFSETQ come from the germline V gene. Deletions cut 3 bases from V and 11 bases from J, with 15 bases between. The CDR3 sequence is 13 residues long. CDR3 coding DNA: TGCGCCAGCAGCTGGCAGCCCGGCGAGGCCCAGCATTTT. Translated, it gives CASSWQPGEAQHF.

The CDR3: CAWNRDRGLYGYTF. The CDR3 DNA reads TGTGCCTGGAACCGGGACAGGGGGCTTTATGGCTACACCTTC. J is TRBJ1-2 and V is TRBV30; the match to TRBD1 covers 12 bases. V shed 4 bases and J 5 bases; nucleotides not matched to a gene: 5. This CDR3 contains 14 residues. The germline gives CDR1 GTSNPN, CDR2 SVGIG (reference sequence).

The chain employs TRBV4-3 and TRBJ2-5; weak D call: TRBD1 (6 bases). Germline-derived CDR1 and CDR2 are LGHNA and YSLEER. V was clipped by 0 bases and J by 3 bases, with 8 bases between them. There are 14 residues in the CDR3. This chain's CDR3 is CASSQDYREETQYF. The CDR3 DNA reads TGCGCCAGCAGCCAAGATTACAGGGAAGAGACCCAGTACTTC.

The rearrangement joins TRBV7-2 to TRBJ1-2, with TRBD1 identical over 8 bases. V dropped 5 bases and J dropped 6; count of bases not matched to a gene: 11. Germline-derived CDR1 and CDR2 are SGHTA and FQGNSA. CDR3 length equals 15 residues. The CDR3 coding sequence is TGTGCCAGCAGCCGTGACAGGGGCGGAAAGAATGGCTACACCTTC. This codes for CASSRDRGGKNGYTF.

The chain couples TRBV6-5 to TRBJ1-1, with D possibly TRBD1 on 5 matching bases. The germline gives CDR1 MNHEY, CDR2 SVGAGI. This CDR3 contains 13 residues. The V end lost 4 bases, the J end lost 10 bases, and 16 bases lay between the germline ends. The CDR3, as DNA: TGTGCCAGCAGTTCAAGCCCTACAGGTGGAGCTTTCTTT. Protein product: CASSSSPTGGAFF.

The DNA of the CDR3 is TGTGCCAGCAGCCTGAGCGGGGGCAGAGACGAGCAGTACTTC. Protein sequence: CASSLSGGRDEQYF. The V gene is TRBV7-2, the J gene TRBJ2-7; 8 bases agree with TRBD2. Germline values: CDR1 SGHTA, CDR2 FQGNSA. The CDR3 totals 14 residues. The trim removed 5 bases at V and 5 bases at J, leaving 8 bases unmatched.

The chain links TRBV6-6 to TRBJ1-1; 7 nucleotides line up with TRBD1. This CDR3 contains 14 residues. The germline gives CDR1 MNHNY, CDR2 SVGAGI (reference sequence). J gave up 4 bases and V 6 bases, and 8 bases lay outside the gene matches. The CDR3 sequence: CASRPTGWSTEAFF. The CDR3 coding sequence is TGTGCCAGCAGACCGACAGGGTGGAGCACTGAAGCTTTCTTT.

The chain couples TRBV2 to TRBJ2-5; TRBD2 agrees at 7 bases. The CDR3 is 15 residues long. V dropped 6 bases and J dropped 2; count of bases not matched to a gene: 9. CDR1 SNHLY and CDR2 FYNNEI come from the germline V gene. The CDR3: CASRPRDYVQETQYF. The CDR3 DNA is TGTGCCAGCAGACCGAGGGACTACGTACAAGAGACCCAGTACTTC. Looking up the rest from reference TRBV2 and TRBJ2-5 gives the full variable domain: EPEVTQTPSHQVTQMGQEVILRCVPISNHLYFYWYRQILGQKVEFLVSFYNNEISEKSEIFDDQFSVERPDGSNFTLKIRSTKLEDSAMYFCASRPRDYVQETQYFGPGTRLLVL.

The chain couples TRBV11-3 to TRBJ1-1; D is possibly TRBD1 (6 bases). CDR1 and CDR2 (germline): SGHNT, YENEEA. CDR3 size: 14 residues. The germline V and J ends were trimmed by 5 bases and 1 base, with 11 bases remaining between them. This CDR3 reads CASSPGHSNTEAFF. Written as DNA, the CDR3 is TGTGCCAGCAGCCCGGGACACTCGAACACTGAAGCTTTCTTT. Filled out from reference TRBV11-3 and TRBJ1-1, the complete variable domain reads EAGVVQSPRYKIIEKKQPVAFWCNPISGHNTLYWYLQNLGQGPELLIRYENEEAVDDSQLPKDRFSAERLKGVDSTLKIQPAELGDSAVYLCASSPGHSNTEAFFGQGTRLTVV.

The chain has TRBV9 and TRBJ1-1, with D maybe TRBD1 (5 bases). Per germline, CDR1 SGDLS and CDR2 YYNGEE. CDR3 length equals 15 residues. V was pared by 2 bases and J by 6 bases, with 17 bases between. CDR3 loop: CASSVGRGGRSEAFF. For the CDR3, the DNA is TGTGCCAGCAGCGTGGGTCGGGGGGGGAGATCTGAAGCTTTCTTT.

The chain has TRBV9 and TRBJ1-2; weak D call: TRBD1 (6 bases). The CDR3 is 14 residues long. Trimming cost V 3 bases and J 3 bases, with 12 bases left between them. Germline values: CDR1 SGDLS, CDR2 YYNGEE. In nucleotides, the CDR3 is TGTGCCAGCAGCGGGTTACAGGGTCACTATGGCTACACCTTC. It specifies CASSGLQGHYGYTF.

This clone was counted once. This chain links TRBV5-5 with TRBJ1-3, with 7 bases identical to TRBD1. Trimming removed 0 bases from V and 4 bases from J; junction bases left unmatched: 4. Germline values: CDR1 SGHKS, CDR2 YYEKEE (reference sequence). The CDR3 contains 15 residues. The CDR3 DNA reads TGTGCCAGCAGCTTGGAGGGGGCAATCGGAAACACCATATATTTT. It codes for CASSLEGAIGNTIYF.